This passage covers 2 T cell receptor beta chains from one sample sequenced in a study. TCRdb called the RT-PCR reads again in MiXCR, with one record for every CDR3 protein. Of about 680,000 distinct CDR3 sequences in the sample, 12% to 15% were seen once. The source material was memory CD4+ T cells from blood. These receptors all come from a female donor in good health, serving as a healthy control.

This clonotype was seen a few times. This chain uses TRBV4-2 with TRBJ2-7; a weak D match, TRBD1 (6 bases). Between the trimmed V and J ends, which lost 0 bases and 3 bases, there was a span of 21 bases. There are 18 residues in the CDR3. Germline V lookup: CDR1 LGHNA, CDR2 YNFKEQ. The CDR3 region is CASSQDLGAQATYYEQYF. In DNA, the CDR3 is TGTGCCAGCAGCCAAGACTTGGGGGCCCAGGCGACCTACTACGAGCAGTACTTC.

The CDR3 reads CAITLSRGAHYNEQFF. The DNA for the CDR3 is TGTGCCATCACCCTCTCCCGCGGGGCCCACTACAATGAGCAGTTCTTC. The rearrangement links TRBV10-3 to TRBJ2-1; a weak D match, TRBD2 (6 bases). Trimming took off 7 bases at V and 3 bases at J, with 19 bases between the two ends. CDR3 size: 16 residues. Germline lookup yields CDR1 ENHRY and CDR2 SYGVKD.